These T cell receptor beta chains were read from a single sample in a study of Ad26.COV2.S vaccination and SARS-CoV-2 variants. Sequencing used immunoSEQ multiplex PCR; TCRdb keeps in-frame clones, though not all of them. The sample holds roughly 320,000 clones, about 86% seen once. Sequencing used peripheral blood, obtained in a trial of Ad26.COV2.S vaccine versus placebo. These receptors originate from a person aged 18-60 years who received the Ad26.COV2.S COVID-19 vaccine or a placebo. Both conserved end residues are part of each CDR3. D genes are given only for firm matches. Expanded clones get a size class; other rows say once, few or many, or leave the size out.

j_call,d_call,clone_size,v_call,cdr3_aa,cdr3_nt
TRBJ1-5,NA,NA,TRBV3-1/TRBV3-2,CASSQDPDPALGQPQHF,TGTGCCAGCAGCCAAGATCCGGACCCAGCATTGGGTCAGCCCCAGCATTTT
TRBJ2-7,TRBD2,few,TRBV7-2,CASSLERGSSYEQYF,TGTGCCAGCAGCTTAGAGCGGGGGAGCTCCTACGAGCAGTACTTC
TRBJ2-7,NA,NA,TRBV5-4,CASSLGSRLQVEEQYF,TGTGCCAGCAGCTTGGGATCGCGGCTACAAGTCGAGGAGCAGTACTTC
TRBJ1-1,TRBD1,once,TRBV6-5,CASRVNSWTGEAFF,TGTGCCAGCAGAGTAAATAGTTGGACAGGTGAAGCTTTCTTT
TRBJ1-2,NA,NA,TRBV6-5,CASKGRQENYGYTF,TGTGCCAGCAAGGGGAGACAGGAAAACTATGGCTACACCTTC
TRBJ1-1,NA,once,TRBV15,CATSRDGQANTEAFF,TGTGCCACCAGCAGAGATGGTCAGGCAAACACTGAAGCTTTCTTT
TRBJ2-3,TRBD2,NA,TRBV9,CASSVDSGGSSTDTQYF,TGTGCCAGCAGCGTAGACAGCGGGGGCTCTAGCACAGATACGCAGTATTTT
TRBJ2-2,NA,NA,TRBV4-3,CASSPGLGNTGELFF,TGCGCCAGCAGCCCGGGACTCGGGAACACCGGGGAGCTGTTTTTT
TRBJ1-1,TRBD1,once,TRBV27,CASSFRGAMRTEAFF,TGTGCCAGCAGTTTCAGGGGGGCCATGAGGACTGAAGCTTTCTTT
TRBJ1-2,NA,NA,TRBV7-2,CASSLGPRGYTF,TGTGCCAGCAGCTTAGGGCCGCGGGGCTACACCTTC
TRBJ1-5,NA,NA,TRBV30,CAWSGGLQQPQHF,TGTGCCTGGAGTGGAGGGTTGCAACAGCCCCAGCATTTT
TRBJ2-6,NA,NA,TRBV5-6,CASSPRGNGANVLTF,TGTGCCAGCAGCCCCAGGGGAAATGGGGCCAACGTCCTGACTTTC
TRBJ1-6,TRBD1,NA,TRBV5-1,CASSLRDRGNSPLHF,TGCGCCAGCAGCTTAAGGGACAGAGGGAATTCACCCCTCCACTTT
TRBJ1-2,TRBD1,NA,TRBV9,CASSVALDRGYGYTF,TGTGCCAGCAGCGTAGCCCTAGACAGGGGGTATGGCTACACCTTC
TRBJ1-1,NA,NA,TRBV5-1,CASSYQGRTEAFF,TGCGCCAGCAGCTACCAGGGGAGGACTGAAGCTTTCTTT
TRBJ1-3,NA,NA,TRBV4-1,CASSQESGKSSGNTIYF,TGCGCCAGCAGCCAAGAGTCGGGCAAAAGCTCTGGAAACACCATATATTTT
TRBJ1-1,NA,NA,TRBV11-3,CASSLAGRDTEAFF,TGTGCCAGCAGCTTAGCGGGCCGAGACACTGAAGCTTTCTTT
TRBJ2-7,TRBD1,NA,TRBV4-1,CASSQDDRAFYEQYF,TGCGCCAGCAGCCAAGATGACAGGGCGTTCTACGAGCAGTACTTC
TRBJ1-2,TRBD1,NA,TRBV11-2,CASSLGGTGPHHGYTF,TGTGCCAGCAGCTTAGGAGGGACAGGGCCCCATCATGGCTACACCTTC
TRBJ1-2,NA,NA,TRBV3-1/TRBV3-2,CASSQDLGRGGYTF,TGTGCCAGCAGCCAAGATCTTGGCCGAGGGGGCTACACCTTC
TRBJ1-2,NA,once,TRBV18,CASSPSQGIDGYTF,TGTGCCAGCTCACCCAGCCAGGGCATTGACGGCTACACCTTC
TRBJ2-1,TRBD2,few,TRBV19,CASSTRGAPYNEQFF,TGTGCCAGTAGTACGCGGGGGGCCCCCTACAATGAGCAGTTCTTC
TRBJ1-5,NA,NA,TRBV6-2/TRBV6-3,CASSYGQGYSNQPQHF,TGTGCCAGCAGTTATGGCCAGGGCTATAGCAATCAGCCCCAGCATTTT
TRBJ2-3,TRBD2,NA,TRBV7-6,CASSLTSVGTTDTQYF,TGTGCCAGCAGCTTAACTAGCGTGGGCACCACAGATACGCAGTATTTT
TRBJ2-1,TRBD2,NA,TRBV6-6,CASSFGTSWGNEQFF,TGTGCCAGCAGTTTCGGGACTAGCTGGGGCAATGAGCAGTTCTTC
TRBJ2-7,TRBD1,NA,TRBV6-5,CGAGPGQGFYEQYF,TGTGGGGCGGGCCCGGGACAGGGGTTCTACGAGCAGTACTTC